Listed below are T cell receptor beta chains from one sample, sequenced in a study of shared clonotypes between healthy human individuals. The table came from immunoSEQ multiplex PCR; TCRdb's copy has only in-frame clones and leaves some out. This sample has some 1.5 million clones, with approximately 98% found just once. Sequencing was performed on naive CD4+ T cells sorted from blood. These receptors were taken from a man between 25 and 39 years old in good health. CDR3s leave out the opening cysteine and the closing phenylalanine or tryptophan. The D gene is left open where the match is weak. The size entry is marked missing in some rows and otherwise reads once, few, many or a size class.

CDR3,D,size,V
ATSRDPGQPYGYT,TRBD1,-,TRBV15
ASSEIGPTQY,-,-,TRBV25-1
SVGGEYTGELF,-,-,TRBV29-1
ASKGRGGYEQY,-,-,TRBV2
ASSLWVGINTDTQY,-,-,TRBV28
ASSESPPRGTEAF,-,-,TRBV6-1
ASSSPGTYNEQF,-,-,TRBV28
ATSSYGRPGAYNEQF,TRBD2,-,TRBV15
ASSIDHTAIGQF,-,-,TRBV19
ASRLAGNTDTQY,TRBD2,-,TRBV27
ASSRDNSGTPGGQY,TRBD2,-,TRBV7-3
ASRGEPNEQY,-,-,TRBV2
ASSFTFKASGSANNEQF,TRBD2,-,TRBV7-9
ASSFRRGTDTQY,-,-,TRBV28
ASSETDRGNQPQH,TRBD1,once,TRBV2
ATSTGGNEQF,TRBD1,-,TRBV15
ASSLGITYYEQY,-,-,TRBV7-2
ASSQDGGTRGETQY,TRBD2,-,TRBV4-1
ASTLGQGYEQY,TRBD1,-,TRBV2
ASSSTSGVETQY,TRBD2,-,TRBV6-6
ASSEDRGSSYNEQF,-,-,TRBV25-1
ASSYSGGDLNYGYT,-,once,TRBV7-9
ASRPWSGELF,-,-,TRBV11-2
ASSPLSGRGQADTQY,-,-,TRBV18
ASSRGEDTEAF,-,-,TRBV5-1
ASSSGLTPGELF,-,-,TRBV5-1
ASSLSGGIYYGYT,TRBD1,-,TRBV5-6
ASSPGERETQY,-,-,TRBV5-4
ASSRTPAGTSGRANEQF,TRBD2,-,TRBV27
ASQAGGGFEKLF,TRBD1,-,TRBV28
ATSRDSHSYEQY,-,-,TRBV15
ASSTGGSGEQY,TRBD2,once,TRBV18
ASSDRDRATEAF,TRBD1,-,TRBV7-8
ASSRTPGVEKLF,-,-,TRBV6-5
ASSLGQGISAYEQY,-,-,TRBV5-5
ASKANGANVLT,-,-,TRBV2
ASSSAAGASGSSYEQY,TRBD2,-,TRBV7-9
AWSAPGQTALDEQY,-,-,TRBV30
ASRIGFYGYT,-,-,TRBV7-2
ASSERLTSSNQPQH,-,-,TRBV6-1
ASSDPRGPGGETQY,TRBD2,-,TRBV25-1
ASSEYPGTRYGYT,-,-,TRBV9
ASSLVGKETQY,-,-,TRBV5-1
ASSFLQGADRNSYEQY,TRBD1,-,TRBV7-9
ASSPALAGEVREQF,TRBD2,-,TRBV5-1
ASSQDREVDEQF,-,-,TRBV4-2
ASDSGSGNTGELF,TRBD2,-,TRBV7-9
ASRGGRAGEKLF,-,-,TRBV28
AWSKGSLGRLMNTEAF,-,-,TRBV30
ASSIPGASTDTQY,-,-,TRBV19
ASSWEGARKGTQY,-,-,TRBV5-1
ASSKGELANEQF,-,-,TRBV5-1
ASSLDYEQY,-,once,TRBV5-8